This T cell receptor beta chain was sequenced in a study of T cell responses to AZD1222 COVID-19 vaccine. Background on the study: Second-dose timings of about 4 or about 12 weeks were pooled.

The method was immunoSEQ multiplex PCR; TCRdb's version includes in-frame clones alone and lacks a portion of them. The sample yields some 130,000 clones, under 95% seen once. Regarding the study as a whole: Among those given AZD1222, only six were seropositive at baseline. It was only after the peak T cell response that any repertoires were sampled. White British donors predominated, females outnumbered males, and clonal diversity was possibly underestimated.

This CDR3 comprises 13 residues. The V gene's germline CDR1 is SQVTM and CDR2 ANQGSEA. The V end lost 4 bases, the J end lost 2 bases, and 11 bases lay between the germline ends. Turning to this clone: What it recognizes is unknown.

The source material was peripheral blood, sampled on day 0 of AZD1222 vaccination. The origin of this receptor is an adult in good health. The chain has TRBV29-1 and TRBJ1-2; D is unresolved. CDR3 in amino acids: CSVVWSINYGYTF. DNA for the CDR3: TGCAGCGTTGTTTGGTCCATAAACTATGGCTACACCTTC.